This TCR beta chain came from a study of T cells in Graves' hyperthyroidism and ophthalmopathy. Study-wide context: The blood sample was taken at first diagnosis, before treatment began.

The V gene end was trimmed by 1 base and the J gene end by 0 bases; junction bases not matched to a gene: 7. The CDR3 sequence is 17 residues long. CDR1 is SGHRS, CDR2 YFSETQ, per germline. There are many counts of this clonotype. Its cognate antigen is unknown. Researchers took RNA transcripts and amplified the TCR beta CDR3 regions from them. The TCR CDR3 first-round RT-PCR relied on the HTBI primer set. MiXCR, run by TCRdb on the multiplex PCR reads, gives a single entry per CDR3 protein. The sample consists of approximately 600,000 distinct CDR3 sequences, approximately 15% of them appearing once. The study, taken as a whole, reports: Most thyroid-expanded clonotypes above 0.001 were also found in blood.

The sample comprised blood. The gene calls are TRBV5-1 and TRBJ1-3, with TRBD1 matching over 7 bases. The sequence was collected from a woman aged 18-30 years with Graves' ophthalmopathy. For the CDR3, the DNA is TGCGCCAGCAGCTTGATAGGACAGGCCAGCTCTGGAAACACCATATATTTT. Amino acids: CASSLIGQASSGNTIYF.